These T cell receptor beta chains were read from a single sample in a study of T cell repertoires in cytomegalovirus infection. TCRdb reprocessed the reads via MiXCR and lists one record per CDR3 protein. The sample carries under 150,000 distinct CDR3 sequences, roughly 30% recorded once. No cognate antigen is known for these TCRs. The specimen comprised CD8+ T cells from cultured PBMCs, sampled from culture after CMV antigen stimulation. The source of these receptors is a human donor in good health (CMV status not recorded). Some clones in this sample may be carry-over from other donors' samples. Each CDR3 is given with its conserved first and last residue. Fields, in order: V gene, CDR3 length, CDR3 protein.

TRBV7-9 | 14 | CASSGRGSAGELFF
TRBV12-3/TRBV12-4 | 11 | CASSLGGPQHF
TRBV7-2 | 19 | CASSYPSAGGDRVAGELFF
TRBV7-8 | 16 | CASSLEGAISNQPQHF
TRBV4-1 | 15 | CASSEQGTTNEKLFF
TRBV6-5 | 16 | CASSYGAVDSTDTQYF
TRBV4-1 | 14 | CASSPPQGAGELFF
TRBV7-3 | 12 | CASSPIGGEQFF
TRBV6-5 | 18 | CASSYSIMTVAGAEGAFF
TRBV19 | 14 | CASSPGRSTDTQYF
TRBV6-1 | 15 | CASRPAGQDTYEQYF
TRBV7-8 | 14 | CASSLGAATYEQYF
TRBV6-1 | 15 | CASSEVRGPYNEQFF
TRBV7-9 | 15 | CASSLAQEPKNIQYF
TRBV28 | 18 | CASSLTKEGAGGNTEAFF
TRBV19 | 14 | CASSYRTGLTEAFF
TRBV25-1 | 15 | CASSAIPAAGAEAFF
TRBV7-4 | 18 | CASSRHRYRTESTDTQYF
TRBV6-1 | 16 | CASSHPIGQDPYGYTF
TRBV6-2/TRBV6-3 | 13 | CASSFDRTYEQYF
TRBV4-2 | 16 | CASSQVPSGRTDTQYF
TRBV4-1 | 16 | CASSQDMAVSNQPQHF
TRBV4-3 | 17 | CASSLAPPDRFSGELFF
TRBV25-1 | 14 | CASSEWFHTDTQYF
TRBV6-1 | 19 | CASSEGRGGTGPLNQPQHF
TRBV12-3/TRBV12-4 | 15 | CASSLEVPTTWELFF
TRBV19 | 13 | CASSSISYNEQFF
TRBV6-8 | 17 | CASSYSTGGYSKDTIYF
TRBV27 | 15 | CASSFRRQITGELFF
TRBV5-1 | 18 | CASSLFGTGGTRGTEAFF
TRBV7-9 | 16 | CASSDSSGGLQETQYF
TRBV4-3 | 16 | CASSQDLGRNQETQYF
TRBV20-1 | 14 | CSAATGTGSYEQYF
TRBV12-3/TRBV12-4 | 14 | CASKTSGGADEQYF
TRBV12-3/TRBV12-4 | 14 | CASSLGDFTDTQYF
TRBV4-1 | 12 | CASSQESNTQYF
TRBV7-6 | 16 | CASSLGVGASYNEQFF
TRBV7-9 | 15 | CASSLVAGAGTEAFF
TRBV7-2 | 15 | CASSWGGPGTGELFF
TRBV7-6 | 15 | CASSLAPRGYTEAFF
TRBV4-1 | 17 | CASSPTNGLAGDNEQFF
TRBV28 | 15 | CASRSQQGSGNTIYF
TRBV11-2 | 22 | CVSNPLGGGDGDLRSGANVLTF
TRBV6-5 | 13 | CASFYSSSTEAFF
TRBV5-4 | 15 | CASSLEQGRDTEAFF
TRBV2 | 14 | CASSEGERSYEQYF
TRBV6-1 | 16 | CASSARLAPGTGELFF
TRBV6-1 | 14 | CASRRTTGGDEQYF
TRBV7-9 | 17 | CASSPEGRNSGSNVLTF
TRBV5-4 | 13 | CASSLEGFREQYF
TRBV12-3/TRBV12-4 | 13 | CASTLSGEETQYF
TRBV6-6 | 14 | CASRRDDRSYEQYF
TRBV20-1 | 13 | CSSAGGQTYEQYF
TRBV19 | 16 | CASSRQWTDRTDTQYF
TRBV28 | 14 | CASSLALSNTEAFF
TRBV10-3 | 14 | CAITGDREYNEQFF
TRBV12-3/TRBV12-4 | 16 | CASSGSDRGSGNTIYF